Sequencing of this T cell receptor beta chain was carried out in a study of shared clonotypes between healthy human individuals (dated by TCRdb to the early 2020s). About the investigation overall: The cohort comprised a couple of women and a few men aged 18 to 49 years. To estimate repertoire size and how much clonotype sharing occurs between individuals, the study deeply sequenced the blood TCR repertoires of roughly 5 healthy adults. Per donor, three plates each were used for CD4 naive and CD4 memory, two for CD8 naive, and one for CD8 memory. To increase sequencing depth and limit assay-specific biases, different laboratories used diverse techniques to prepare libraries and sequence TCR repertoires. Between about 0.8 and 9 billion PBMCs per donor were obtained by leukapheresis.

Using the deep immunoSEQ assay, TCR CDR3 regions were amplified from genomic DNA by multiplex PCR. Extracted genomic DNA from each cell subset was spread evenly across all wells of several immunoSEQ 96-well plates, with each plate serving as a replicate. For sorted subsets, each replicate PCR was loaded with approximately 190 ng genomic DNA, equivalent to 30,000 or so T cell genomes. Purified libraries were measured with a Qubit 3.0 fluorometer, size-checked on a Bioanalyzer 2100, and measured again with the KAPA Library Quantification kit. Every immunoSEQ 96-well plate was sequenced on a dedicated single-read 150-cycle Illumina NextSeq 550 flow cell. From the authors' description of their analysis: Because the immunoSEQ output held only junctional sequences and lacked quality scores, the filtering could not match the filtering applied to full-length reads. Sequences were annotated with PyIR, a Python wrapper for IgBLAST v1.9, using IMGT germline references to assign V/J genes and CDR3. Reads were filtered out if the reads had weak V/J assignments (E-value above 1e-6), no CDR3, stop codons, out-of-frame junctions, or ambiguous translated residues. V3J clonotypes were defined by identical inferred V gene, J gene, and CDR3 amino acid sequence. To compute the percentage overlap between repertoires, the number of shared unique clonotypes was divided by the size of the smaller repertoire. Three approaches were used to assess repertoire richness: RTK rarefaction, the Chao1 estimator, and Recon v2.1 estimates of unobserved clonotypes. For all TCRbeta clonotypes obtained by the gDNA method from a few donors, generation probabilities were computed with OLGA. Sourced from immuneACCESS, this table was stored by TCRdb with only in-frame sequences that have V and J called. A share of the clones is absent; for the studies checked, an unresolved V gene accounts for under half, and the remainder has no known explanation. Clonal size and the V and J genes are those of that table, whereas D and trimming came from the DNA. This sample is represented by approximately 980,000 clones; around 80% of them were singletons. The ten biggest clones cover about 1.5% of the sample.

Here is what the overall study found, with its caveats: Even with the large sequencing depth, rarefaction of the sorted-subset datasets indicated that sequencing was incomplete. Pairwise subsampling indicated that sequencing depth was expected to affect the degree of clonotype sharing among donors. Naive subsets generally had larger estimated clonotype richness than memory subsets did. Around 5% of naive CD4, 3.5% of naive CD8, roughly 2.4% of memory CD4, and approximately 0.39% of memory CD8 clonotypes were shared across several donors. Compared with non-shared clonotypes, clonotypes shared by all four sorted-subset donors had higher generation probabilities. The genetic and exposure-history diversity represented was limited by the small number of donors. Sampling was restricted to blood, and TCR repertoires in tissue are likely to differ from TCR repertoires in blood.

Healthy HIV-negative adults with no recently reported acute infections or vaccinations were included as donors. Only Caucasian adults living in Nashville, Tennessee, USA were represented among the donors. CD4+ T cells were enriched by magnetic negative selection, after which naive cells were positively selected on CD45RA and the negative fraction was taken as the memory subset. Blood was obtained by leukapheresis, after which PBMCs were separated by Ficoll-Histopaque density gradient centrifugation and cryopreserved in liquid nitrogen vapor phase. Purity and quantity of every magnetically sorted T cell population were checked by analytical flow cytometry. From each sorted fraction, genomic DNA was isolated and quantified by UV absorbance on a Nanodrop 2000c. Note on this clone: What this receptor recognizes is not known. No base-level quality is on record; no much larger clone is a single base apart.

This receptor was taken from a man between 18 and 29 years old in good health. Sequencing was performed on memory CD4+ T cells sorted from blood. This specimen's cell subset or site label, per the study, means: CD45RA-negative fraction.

The DNA reads as follows: TGTGCCAGCGGAGCGGCTATTCTGGTAGGGGCCAATGAGCAGTTCTTC. It specifies CASGAAILVGANEQFF. The rearranged chain carries TRBV2 and TRBJ2-1, with the D gene tentatively TRBD1 or TRBD2, based on 5 matching bases in each. The CDR3 sequence holds 16 residues, the cysteine and phenylalanine included. CDR3 DNA only is kept here, 48 bases in frame from base 1. Between the V and J ends, shortened by 8 bases and 6 bases respectively, the junction contains 23 bases. Looking up the germline V gene yields CDR1 SNHLY and CDR2 FYNNEI. With the portions outside the CDR3 filled from the reference TRBV2 and TRBJ2-1 genes, the complete variable region becomes EPEVTQTPSHQVTQMGQEVILRCVPISNHLYFYWYRQILGQKVEFLVSFYNNEISEKSEIFDDQFSVERPDGSNFTLKIRSTKLEDSAMYFCASGAAILVGANEQFFGPGTRLTVL.